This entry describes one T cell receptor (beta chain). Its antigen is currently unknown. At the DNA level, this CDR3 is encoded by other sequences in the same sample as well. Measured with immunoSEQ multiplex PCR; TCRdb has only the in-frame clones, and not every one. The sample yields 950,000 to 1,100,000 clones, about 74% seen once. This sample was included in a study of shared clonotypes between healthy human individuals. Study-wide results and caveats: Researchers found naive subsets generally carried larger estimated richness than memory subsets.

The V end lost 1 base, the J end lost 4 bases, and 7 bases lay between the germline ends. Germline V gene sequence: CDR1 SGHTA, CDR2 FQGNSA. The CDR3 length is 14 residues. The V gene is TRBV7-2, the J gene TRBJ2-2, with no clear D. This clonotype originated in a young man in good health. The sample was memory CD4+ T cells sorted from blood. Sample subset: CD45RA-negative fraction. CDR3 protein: CASSLVSATGELFF. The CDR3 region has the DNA TGTGCCAGCAGCTTAGTTTCCGCCACCGGGGAGCTGTTTTTT.